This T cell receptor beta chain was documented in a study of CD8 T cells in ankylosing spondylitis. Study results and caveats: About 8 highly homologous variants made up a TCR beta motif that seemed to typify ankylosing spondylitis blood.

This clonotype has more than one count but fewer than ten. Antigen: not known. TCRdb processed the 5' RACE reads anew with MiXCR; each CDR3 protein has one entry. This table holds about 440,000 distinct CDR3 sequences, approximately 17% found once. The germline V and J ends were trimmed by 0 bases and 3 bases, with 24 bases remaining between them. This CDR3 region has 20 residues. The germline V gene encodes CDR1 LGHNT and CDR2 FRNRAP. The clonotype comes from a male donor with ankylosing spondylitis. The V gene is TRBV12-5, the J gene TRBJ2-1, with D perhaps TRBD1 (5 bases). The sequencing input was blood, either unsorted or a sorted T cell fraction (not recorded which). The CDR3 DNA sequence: TGTGCTAGTGGTTTGGTACAGGCCCCGCCGGGCCCCTCTAGCTACAATGAGCAGTTCTTC. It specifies CASGLVQAPPGPSSYNEQFF.